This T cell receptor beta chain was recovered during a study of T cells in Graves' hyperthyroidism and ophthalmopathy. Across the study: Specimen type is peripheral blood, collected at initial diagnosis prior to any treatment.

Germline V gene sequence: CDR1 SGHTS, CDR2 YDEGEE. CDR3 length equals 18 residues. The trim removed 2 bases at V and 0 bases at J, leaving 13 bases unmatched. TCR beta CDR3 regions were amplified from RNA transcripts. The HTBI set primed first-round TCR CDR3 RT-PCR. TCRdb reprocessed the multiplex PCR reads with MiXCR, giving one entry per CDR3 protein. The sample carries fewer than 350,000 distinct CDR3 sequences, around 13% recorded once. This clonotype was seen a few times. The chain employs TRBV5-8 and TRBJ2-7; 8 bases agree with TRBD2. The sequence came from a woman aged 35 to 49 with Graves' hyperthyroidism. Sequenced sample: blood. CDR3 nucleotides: TGTGCCAGCAGCTTAGGGCTACGGGGGGGACTGAGCTCCTACGAGCAGTACTTC. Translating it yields CASSLGLRGGLSSYEQYF.